These 26 T cell receptor beta chains originate from one sample sequenced in a study of blood T cell repertoires in COVID-19. Clones were read by immunoSEQ multiplex PCR, and TCRdb kept only the in-frame ones, dropping some. The sample contains about 180,000 clones, about 88% of which appear only once. What was sequenced was peripheral blood. These receptors came from a woman aged 25 to 39 with active or convalescent COVID-19.

The chain joins TRBV19 to TRBJ1-1; possibly TRBD1 for D (6 bases). Trimming shortened V by 2 bases and J by 0 bases, and 13 bases separated the two germline ends. CDR1 is LNHDA, CDR2 SQIVND, per germline (reference sequence). The CDR3 is 16 residues long. CDR3 amino acids: CASSIHRNRVNTEAFF. The CDR3 nucleotides read TGTGCCAGTAGTATACATCGTAACAGGGTGAACACTGAAGCTTTCTTT.

V usage is TRBV5-1 and J usage is TRBJ2-2; 9 bases align to TRBD2. Germline loops: CDR1 SGHRS, CDR2 YFSETQ. CDR3 length: 17 amino acids. V shed 0 bases, J shed 5 bases, and the junction held 8 bases outside the gene matches. The CDR3 sequence is CASSLGVAGAGTGELFF. The DNA for the CDR3 is TGCGCCAGCAGCTTGGGGGTAGCGGGAGCAGGGACCGGGGAGCTGTTTTTT.

The V call is TRBV30, the J call TRBJ1-1; D unresolved. Germline V gene data show CDR1 as GTSNPN and CDR2 as SVGIG (reference sequence). CDR3 length: 22 amino acids. Trimming cost V 0 bases and J 1 base, with 33 bases left between them. The CDR3 sequence is CAWSVLTATGGSCRLWNTEAFF. The CDR3 bases are TGTGCCTGGAGTGTATTGACGGCAACCGGCGGGAGCTGTAGGCTGTGGAACACTGAAGCTTTCTTT.

This clone showed up just a few times. J is TRBJ1-3 and V is TRBV3-1 (or the pseudogene TRBV3-2); 7 bases align to TRBD1. The V gene end was trimmed by 2 bases and the J gene end by 2 bases; junction bases not matched to a gene: 6. Germline V CDR1 and CDR2: LGHDT, YNNKEL (reference sequence). The CDR3 extends over 16 amino acids. The CDR3 is CASSQITGDTGNTIYF. The CDR3 DNA reads TGTGCCAGCAGCCAAATTACAGGGGATACTGGAAACACCATATATTTT.

This chain connects TRBV3-1 (or the pseudogene TRBV3-2) to TRBJ2-5, with unresolved D. The V gene's germline CDR1 is LGHDT and CDR2 YNNKEL (reference sequence). Trimming took 1 base from V and 1 from J, leaving 7 bases between them. The CDR3 runs 14 residues. The CDR3 DNA reads TGTGCCAGCAGCCAAGGACAAAGCCAAGAGACCCAGTACTTC. Encoded protein: CASSQGQSQETQYF.

The chain carries TRBV19 and TRBJ1-1, with TRBD1 matching over 10 bases. V trimming: 3 bases; J trimming: 5 bases; junction bases outside the gene matches: 6. Germline CDR1 and CDR2: LNHDA and SQIVND (reference sequence). The CDR3 contains 15 residues. CDR3 nucleotides: TGTGCCAGTAGTATGTCGGGGACAGGGGTTACTGAAGCTTTCTTT. Translation gives CASSMSGTGVTEAFF.

This chain uses TRBV2 with TRBJ2-7, with D tentatively TRBD1 (6 bases). Germline V CDR1 and CDR2: SNHLY, FYNNEI. This CDR3 region has 14 residues. The V end lost 6 bases, the J end lost 4 bases, and 16 bases lay between the germline ends. The CDR3 protein is CASRDSTIFYEQYF. CDR3 sequence (DNA): TGTGCCAGCAGGGACAGCACCATCTTTTACGAGCAGTACTTC.

This chain uses TRBV11-3 with TRBJ2-1; 10 bases map to TRBD1. V lost 8 bases to trimming and J lost 4 bases; unmatched junction nucleotides: 2. This CDR3 has 13 residues. The germline V gene encodes CDR1 SGHNT and CDR2 YENEEA. The CDR3 protein is CASGTGDYNEQFF. CDR3 in DNA: TGTGCCAGCGGGACAGGGGATTACAATGAGCAGTTCTTC. The variable domain in full, with the rest retrieved from reference TRBV11-3 and TRBJ2-1, is EAGVVQSPRYKIIEKKQPVAFWCNPISGHNTLYWYLQNLGQGPELLIRYENEEAVDDSQLPKDRFSAERLKGVDSTLKIQPAELGDSAVYLCASGTGDYNEQFFGPGTRLTVL.

The chain couples TRBV5-6 to TRBJ2-7, with 10 bases lining up with TRBD1. The V gene end was trimmed by 4 bases and the J gene end by 4 bases; junction bases not matched to a gene: 5. CDR3 length: 14 residues. In germline, CDR1 is SGHDT, CDR2 YYEEEE. The CDR3, as DNA: TGTGCCAGCAGCCCAAGGACAGGGGGATACGAGCAGTACTTC. Its translation: CASSPRTGGYEQYF. The whole variable domain, filled in from reference TRBV5-6 and TRBJ2-7, reads DAGVTQSPTHLIKTRGQQVTLRCSPKSGHDTVSWYQQALGQGPQFIFQYYEEEERQRGNFPDRFSGHQFPNYSSELNVNALLLGDSALYLCASSPRTGGYEQYFGPGTRLTVT.

This clone was observed a handful of times. V gene TRBV5-1 combines with J gene TRBJ1-2; 7 nucleotides align to TRBD1. Germline lookup yields CDR1 SGHRS and CDR2 YFSETQ. The CDR3 is made up of 14 amino acids. With 4 bases clipped from V and 4 bases from J, the junction kept 7 bases outside the gene matches. The CDR3 nucleotides read TGCGCCAGCAGCCCCGACGGGGACAGCTATGGCTACACCTTC. Protein sequence: CASSPDGDSYGYTF. The complete variable domain, with remaining parts taken from reference TRBV5-1 and TRBJ1-2, reads KAGVTQTPRYLIKTRGQQVTLSCSPISGHRSVSWYQQTPGQGLQFLFEYFSETQRNKGNFPGRFSGRQFSNSRSEMNVSTLELGDSALYLCASSPDGDSYGYTFGSGTRLTVV.

A single count supports this clone. The V call is TRBV18, the J call TRBJ1-2, with D unclear. The CDR3 extends over 14 amino acids. V was pared by 2 bases and J by 4 bases, with 11 bases between. Germline lookup yields CDR1 KGHSH and CDR2 LQKENI. The CDR3 loop reads CASSPGQDFYGYTF. In DNA form, the CDR3 reads TGTGCCAGCTCACCAGGGCAGGACTTCTATGGCTACACCTTC.

The rearrangement uses TRBV2 and TRBJ1-5; 10 nucleotides match TRBD1. The CDR3 runs to 15 residues. The J segment lost 3 bases and the V segment lost 7 bases, leaving 6 bases of the junction unmatched. Germline CDR1 SNHLY, CDR2 FYNNEI. CDR3 coding DNA: TGTGCCAGCACTAGACAGGGGGCTAACAATCAGCCCCAGCATTTT. This translates into CASTRQGANNQPQHF. The variable domain in full, completed from reference TRBV2 and TRBJ1-5, reads EPEVTQTPSHQVTQMGQEVILRCVPISNHLYFYWYRQILGQKVEFLVSFYNNEISEKSEIFDDQFSVERPDGSNFTLKIRSTKLEDSAMYFCASTRQGANNQPQHFGDGTRLSIL.

This rearrangement joins TRBV4-1 to TRBJ1-4; 7 positions agree with TRBD1. The CDR3 has 14 amino acids. V lost 3 bases to trimming and J lost 7 bases; unmatched junction nucleotides: 5. Germline-derived CDR1 and CDR2 are MGHRA and YSYEKL. CDR3 region: CASSHQQGGEKLFF. CDR3 coding DNA: TGCGCCAGCAGCCACCAGCAGGGGGGTGAAAAACTGTTTTTT.

The chain links TRBV11-2 to TRBJ1-6; D gene ambiguous. Trimming removed 5 bases at V and 12 bases at J, with 17 bases between. From germline, CDR1 is SGHAT and CDR2 FQNNGV. The CDR3 contains 14 residues. The CDR3 bases are TGTGCCAGCAGCCTAAACCCTGACTCCGAACCCCTCCACTTT. Translated: CASSLNPDSEPLHF.

The chain uses TRBV21-1 and TRBJ2-1; the table's D call of TRBD2 was not tested on the DNA. TRBV21-1 is classified as a pseudogene. CDR3 size: 16 residues. The CDR3 region is CASSNKGLAGGNEQFF. In DNA, the CDR3 is TGTGCCAGCAGCAATAAGGGGCTAGCGGGAGGCAATGAGCAGTTCTTC.

The chain joins TRBV25-1 to TRBJ2-3; 9 bases fit TRBD1. V shed 6 bases and J 3 bases; nucleotides not matched to a gene: 16. The length of the CDR3 is 18 residues. Germline lookup yields CDR1 MGHDK and CDR2 SYGVNS. The CDR3 protein is CASRKTGTGLGVTDTQYF. CDR3 coding DNA: TGTGCCAGCAGAAAAACCGGGACAGGGTTGGGTGTTACAGATACGCAGTATTTT.

The CDR3 here is CASSPDQDYGYTF. The DNA of the CDR3 is TGTGCCAGCAGCCCCGACCAGGACTATGGCTACACCTTC. The chain carries TRBV11-3 and TRBJ1-2; D remains ambiguous. Germline V lookup: CDR1 SGHNT, CDR2 YENEEA. The germline V and J ends were trimmed by 5 bases and 3 bases, with 10 bases remaining between them. The CDR3 is 13 amino acids.

The chain couples TRBV6-2 or TRBV6-3 to TRBJ2-7; 15 bases align to TRBD2. The CDR3 consists of 16 residues. Germline CDR1 MNHEY, CDR2 SVGEGT. V lost 6 bases, J lost 2 bases, and 5 bases stayed unmatched. CDR3 nucleotide sequence: TGTGCCAGCAGCCACTGGACTAGCGGGGGGGCCTACGAGCAGTACTTC. Its protein product is CASSHWTSGGAYEQYF.

The J gene is TRBJ1-1, the V gene TRBV19; TRBD1 agrees at 9 bases. This CDR3 is built from 15 residues. Trimming took 1 base from V and 1 from J; bases not matched to a gene: 1. From germline, CDR1 is LNHDA and CDR2 SQIVND (reference sequence). CDR3 sequence: CASSIGGQGNTEAFF. The CDR3 DNA follows: TGTGCCAGTAGTATAGGGGGACAGGGGAACACTGAAGCTTTCTTT.

The gene calls are TRBV6-6 and TRBJ1-2, with 7 positions matching TRBD1. CDR1 is MNHNY and CDR2 is SVGAGI in the germline V gene (reference sequence). Losses at the gene ends were 10 bases for V and 7 bases for J; bases not matched to a gene: 12. CDR3 length: 13 residues. CDR3 region: CATLRQGGGGYTF. The CDR3 region has the DNA TGTGCCACCTTACGACAGGGTGGAGGTGGCTACACCTTC.

This chain links TRBV19 with TRBJ2-1; 10 positions agree with TRBD2. The CDR3 covers 16 residues. Losses at the gene ends were 3 bases for V and 4 bases for J; bases not matched to a gene: 6. The germline V gene encodes CDR1 LNHDA and CDR2 SQIVND (reference sequence). The CDR3 here is CASSMGASGGYNEQFF. For the CDR3, the DNA is TGTGCCAGTAGTATGGGGGCTAGCGGGGGATACAATGAGCAGTTCTTC.

V gene TRBV30 combines with J gene TRBJ1-1; D is unclear. The CDR3 length is 13 residues. V lost 0 bases and J lost 3, with 8 bases in between. Germline V gives CDR1 GTSNPN, CDR2 SVGIG (reference sequence). CDR3 in amino acids: CAWSVTADTEAFF. The CDR3 DNA follows: TGTGCCTGGAGTGTTACAGCGGACACTGAAGCTTTCTTT.

The J gene is TRBJ1-5, the V gene TRBV19; possibly TRBD1 for D (6 bases). With 8 bases removed from V and 3 bases from J, the gap between germline ends came to 14 bases. Looked up from germline, CDR1 is LNHDA and CDR2 is SQIVND (reference sequence). The CDR3 has 14 residues. The CDR3 sequence: CASVQGSFNQPQHF. CDR3 DNA sequence: TGTGCCAGTGTTCAGGGGTCCTTCAATCAGCCCCAGCATTTT.

In nucleotides, the CDR3 is TGTGCCAGCAGCTTGATAGGCGGTCTGGGAGGGACTAACTATGGCTACACCTTC. Translating gives CASSLIGGLGGTNYGYTF. The chain joins TRBV5-5 to TRBJ1-2; the D is unclear. The CDR3 is made up of 18 amino acids. Germline CDR1 and CDR2: SGHKS and YYEKEE (reference sequence). V shed 1 base and J shed 0 bases, with 19 bases lying between them.

V usage is TRBV7-9 and J usage is TRBJ1-2, with D uncertain. In germline, CDR1 is SEHNR, CDR2 FQNEAQ (reference sequence). The CDR3 sequence is 14 residues long. V was trimmed by 5 bases and J by 4 bases, leaving 14 bases between them. CDR3 sequence reads: CASSPGPGGYGYTF. CDR3 DNA: TGTGCCAGCAGCCCGGGTCCGGGTGGCTATGGCTACACCTTC.

The chain uses TRBV18 and TRBJ2-1, with 9 bases fitting TRBD2. The CDR3 runs to 15 residues. Germline CDR1 KGHSH, CDR2 LQKENI. The trim removed 2 bases at V and 13 bases at J, leaving 12 bases unmatched. CDR3 sequence (DNA): TGTGCCAGCTCACCAGAAGCGGGAGGTTTAGTGCGTCAGTTCTTC. It specifies CASSPEAGGLVRQFF.